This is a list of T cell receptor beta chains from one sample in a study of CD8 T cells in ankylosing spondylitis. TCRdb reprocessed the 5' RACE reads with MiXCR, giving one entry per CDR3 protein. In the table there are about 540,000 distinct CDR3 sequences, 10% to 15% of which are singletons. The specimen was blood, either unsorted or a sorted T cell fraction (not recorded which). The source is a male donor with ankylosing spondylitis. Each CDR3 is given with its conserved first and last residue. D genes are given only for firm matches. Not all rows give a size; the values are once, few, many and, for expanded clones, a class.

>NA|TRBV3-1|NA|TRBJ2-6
CASSQAHGANVLTF
TGTGCCAGCAGCCAGGCCCATGGGGCCAACGTCCTGACTTTC
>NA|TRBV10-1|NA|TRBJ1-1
CASSLDPDTEAFF
TGCGCCAGCAGCCTCGACCCGGACACTGAAGCTTTCTTT
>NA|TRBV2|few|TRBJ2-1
CASRPWDNNEQFF
TGTGCCAGCCGTCCTTGGGATAACAATGAGCAGTTCTTC
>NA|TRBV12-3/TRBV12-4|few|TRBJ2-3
CASTPLGGSTDTQYF
TGTGCCAGCACCCCCTTGGGCGGTAGCACAGATACGCAGTATTTT
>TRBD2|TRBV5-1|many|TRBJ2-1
CASRLGTSGRFTYNEQFF
TGCGCCAGCAGACTGGGGACTAGCGGGAGGTTCACCTACAATGAGCAGTTCTTC
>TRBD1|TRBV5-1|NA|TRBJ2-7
CASSSDRTYEQYF
TGCGCCAGCAGCTCGGACAGGACGTACGAGCAGTACTTC
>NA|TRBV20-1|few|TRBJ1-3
CSAREGESWGNTIYF
TGCAGTGCTAGAGAAGGGGAGTCGTGGGGAAACACCATATATTTT
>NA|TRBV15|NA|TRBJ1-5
CATSGRSWRQPQHF
TGTGCCACCAGCGGGAGGTCATGGCGACAGCCCCAGCATTTT
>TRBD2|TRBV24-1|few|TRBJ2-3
CATSDWTSGTDTQYF
TGTGCCACCAGTGATTGGACTAGCGGCACAGATACGCAGTATTTT
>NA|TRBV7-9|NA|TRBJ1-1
CASRKGEVAFF
TGTGCCAGCAGAAAGGGGGAGGTAGCTTTCTTT
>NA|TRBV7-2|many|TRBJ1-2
CASSLEQLYGYTF
TGTGCCAGCAGCTTAGAACAGCTATATGGCTACACCTTC
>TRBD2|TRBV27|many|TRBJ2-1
CASSLVAGGPLNEQFF
TGTGCCAGCAGTTTAGTAGCGGGAGGGCCTTTGAATGAGCAGTTCTTC
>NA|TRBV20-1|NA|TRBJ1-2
CSARPYVDYGYTF
TGCAGTGCTAGACCCTATGTGGACTATGGCTACACCTTC
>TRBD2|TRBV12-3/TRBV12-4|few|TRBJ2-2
CATRGTSGSLWNTGELFF
TGTGCCACCCGGGGGACTAGCGGGAGTCTTTGGAACACCGGGGAGCTGTTTTTT
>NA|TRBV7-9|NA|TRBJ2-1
CASSPTALAIYNEQFF
TGTGCCAGCAGCCCGACCGCCCTAGCGATCTACAATGAGCAGTTCTTC
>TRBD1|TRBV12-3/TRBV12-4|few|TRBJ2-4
CASRPNRGINIQYF
TGTGCCAGTCGACCAAACAGGGGCATAAACATTCAGTACTTC
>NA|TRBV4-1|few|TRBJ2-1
CASRLQGRSYNEQFF
TGCGCCAGCAGGCTACAGGGTCGGTCCTACAATGAGCAGTTCTTC
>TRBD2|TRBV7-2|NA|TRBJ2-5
CASSPGTSGRPTQYF
TGTGCCAGCAGCCCCGGGACTAGCGGGAGGCCGACCCAGTACTTC
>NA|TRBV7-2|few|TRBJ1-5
CASSFDRLGFSNQPQHF
TGTGCCAGCAGCTTCGACAGACTCGGATTTAGCAATCAGCCCCAGCATTTT
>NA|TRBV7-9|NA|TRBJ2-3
CASSLGGLADNTDTQYF
TGTGCCAGCAGCTTGGGGGGGCTAGCGGACAACACAGATACGCAGTATTTT
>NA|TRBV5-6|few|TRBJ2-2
CASSTRDPGELFF
TGTGCCAGCAGCACGAGGGATCCCGGGGAGCTGTTTTTT
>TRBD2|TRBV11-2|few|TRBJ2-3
CASSGGLAVSYTQYF
TGTGCCAGCAGCGGCGGACTAGCGGTATCATATACGCAGTATTTT
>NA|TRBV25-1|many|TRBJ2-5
CASRLGGGETQYF
TGTGCCAGCAGGTTGGGGGGTGGCGAGACCCAGTACTTC
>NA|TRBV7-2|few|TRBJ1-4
CASSFPNEKLFF
TGTGCCAGCAGCTTCCCTAATGAAAAACTGTTTTTT
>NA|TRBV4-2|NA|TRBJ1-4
CASSQDYNEKLFF
TGTGCCAGCAGCCAAGATTATAATGAAAAACTGTTTTTT